A selection of T cell receptor beta chains follows, all from one sample in a study of blood T cell repertoires in COVID-19. Data came from immunoSEQ multiplex PCR; TCRdb stores just in-frame clones and leaves some out. Of 40,000 to 50,000 clones listed, 86% are singletons. The sample consisted of peripheral blood. The receptors come from a woman in her sixties with acute or convalescent COVID-19. The conserved cysteine and the conserved F or W are not part of the CDR3 here.

TRBV18	TRBJ1-1	ASSPRGDAEAF
TRBV28	TRBJ1-5	ASSQAGPTGRQPQH
TRBV7-2	TRBJ1-6	ASSLGSLGQGWYSPLH
TRBV18	TRBJ1-1	ASSRQGEEAF
TRBV5-5	TRBJ1-2	ASSLGTALSNYGYT
TRBV5-6	TRBJ2-1	ASSFQVSGGTHRRF
TRBV19	TRBJ1-5	ASSPGGGNQPQH
TRBV12-5	TRBJ1-6	ASGLGPGRGADNSPLH
TRBV19	TRBJ2-7	ASRSGTSGYEQY
TRBV15	TRBJ1-4	ATSRGQETNEKLF
TRBV7-2	TRBJ2-5	ASSFSGRALETQY
TRBV4-1	TRBJ1-3	ASSQDRGLRNTIY
TRBV6-4	TRBJ1-5	ASREVYSNQPQH